The entry that follows covers one TCR beta chain sequence. The record originates from a study of shared clonotypes between healthy human individuals. In unsorted samples, genomic DNA was obtained using around 100 million PBMCs. Loaded into unsorted PBMC replicate PCRs was around 300 ng DNA, about 30,000 T cell genomes. This table comes from immunoSEQ multiplex PCR, and its TCRdb copy is limited to in-frame clones, with some not included. Found here are about half a million clones, around four fifths of them singletons; the top ten hold more than 10%. The receptor was derived from a woman in her 40s in good health. Some clones in this sample may be carry-over from other donors' samples. The source material was PBMCs.

In nucleotides, the CDR3 is TGTGCCAGCAGCTTAGCTTACACAGATACGCAGTATTTT. This encodes CASSLAYTDTQYF. The rearrangement links TRBV7-9 to TRBJ2-3, with no clear D. V lost 0 bases to trimming and J lost 2 bases, with 3 bases between them. CDR3 length: 13 residues. Germline V gene lookup returns CDR1 SEHNR and CDR2 FQNEAQ (reference sequence).